The clone carrying this T cell receptor beta chain was counted many times. Antigen: not known. This record belongs to a study of Ad26.COV2.S vaccination and SARS-CoV-2 variants. Study background: The donor was enrolled in the Ad26.COV2.S arm of the COV1001 trial.

Produced via immunoSEQ multiplex PCR; TCRdb's table is partial and in-frame only. This table holds 380,000 or so clones, less than 90% found once. Study-wide results and caveats: Higher spike-specific TCR breadth was found in vaccine recipients than in placebo recipients. Reportedly, after vaccination the spike-specific CD8+ and CD4+ T cell responses displayed substantial breadth. The TCR breadth and depth analyses may have understated or missed part of the total T cell responses.

The germline V and J ends were trimmed by 7 bases and 5 bases, with 15 bases remaining between them. The length of the CDR3 is 14 residues. Germline V gene lookup returns CDR1 MNHEY and CDR2 SVGAGI. Treatment of the sample: 15 to 20 received Ad26.COV2.S at low or high dose, single or two shots; roughly 5 received placebo; per-sample allocation not given. Each sample was drawn 63 days after the first injection (of vaccine or placebo). The TCR originated in a person aged 18-65 years who received the Ad26.COV2.S COVID-19 vaccine or a placebo. Sample: peripheral blood, taken in a trial of Ad26.COV2.S vaccine versus placebo. The chain has TRBV6-5 and TRBJ1-5; unclear D gene. CDR3 amino acids: CASTPAGDHQPQHF. Written as DNA, the CDR3 is TGTGCCAGCACCCCGGCCGGGGATCATCAGCCCCAGCATTTT.